A selection of T cell receptor beta chains follows, all from one sample in a study of blood T cell repertoires in COVID-19. Profiling relied on immunoSEQ multiplex PCR, and the TCRdb table lists in-frame clones only, not all of them. The repertoire holds about 310,000 clones, with around 91% as singletons. The sample taken for sequencing was PBMCs or T cells enriched from blood (not recorded which). Source of these receptors: a woman younger than 35 with acute COVID-19. CDR3s include the opening cysteine and the closing phenylalanine or tryptophan. The D gene is left open where the match is weak. Only some rows state a clone size, as once, few, many or a class for expanded clones.

j_call | d_call | v_call | clone_size | cdr3_aa | cdr3_nt
TRBJ1-2 | NA | TRBV7-9 | once | CASSLNSMDGYTF | TGTGCCAGCAGCTTAAACAGTATGGATGGCTACACCTTC
TRBJ1-2 | NA | TRBV27 | NA | CASSFGQGGYGYTF | TGTGCCAGCAGTTTTGGTCAGGGTGGCTATGGCTACACCTTC
TRBJ2-3 | NA | TRBV11-2 | once | CASSPGDSDTDTQYF | TGTGCCAGCAGCCCCGGGGACTCCGACACAGATACGCAGTATTTT
TRBJ1-2 | NA | TRBV7-2 | NA | CASSLGATNYGYTF | TGTGCCAGCAGCTTAGGGGCGACTAACTATGGCTACACCTTC
TRBJ2-1 | NA | TRBV28 | NA | CASSVTRGGSYNEQFF | TGTGCCAGCAGCGTCACGCGGGGAGGCTCCTACAATGAGCAGTTCTTC
TRBJ1-2 | NA | TRBV27 | NA | CASRAQGYYGYTF | TGTGCCAGCAGGGCCCAGGGCTACTATGGCTACACCTTC
TRBJ2-2 | NA | TRBV19 | few | CASTPYPGEIDTGELFF | TGTGCCAGTACCCCATACCCGGGGGAAATCGACACCGGGGAGCTGTTTTTT
TRBJ2-2 | TRBD2 | TRBV4-1 | NA | CASSQREEGTGELFF | TGCGCCAGCAGCCAACGGGAGGAGGGTACCGGGGAGCTGTTTTTT
TRBJ1-1 | TRBD1 | TRBV29-1 | NA | CSSRGQGTEAFF | TGCAGCTCCAGGGGGCAAGGGACTGAAGCTTTCTTT
TRBJ2-5 | TRBD2 | TRBV5-1 | few | CASSSSGTYQETQYF | TGCGCCAGCAGCTCCAGCGGGACGTACCAAGAGACCCAGTACTTC
TRBJ2-5 | NA | TRBV9 | NA | CASSVLGETQYF | TGTGCCAGCAGCGTACTAGGTGAGACCCAGTACTTC
TRBJ1-1 | TRBD1 | TRBV5-8 | NA | CASSLGTGGTEAFF | TGTGCCAGCAGCTTGGGGACAGGGGGCACTGAAGCTTTCTTT
TRBJ2-6 | NA | TRBV30 | NA | CAWTGASSGANVLTF | TGTGCCTGGACAGGGGCTAGCTCTGGGGCCAACGTCCTGACTTTC
TRBJ1-4 | TRBD1 | TRBV27 | NA | CASTRQGGVHEKLFF | TGTGCCAGCACTAGACAGGGTGGGGTTCATGAAAAACTGTTTTTT
TRBJ2-1 | TRBD2 | TRBV29-1 | NA | CSVAGLAVFSSYNEQFF | TGCAGCGTTGCGGGACTAGCAGTCTTTAGCTCCTACAATGAGCAGTTCTTC
TRBJ2-7 | NA | TRBV5-1 | few | CASSLRGSGYEQYF | TGCGCCAGCAGCCTCCGTGGGTCAGGCTACGAGCAGTACTTC
TRBJ2-7 | TRBD2 | TRBV3-1/TRBV3-2 | NA | CASSQGSGRGSYEQYF | TGTGCCAGCAGCCAGGGTAGCGGGAGAGGGTCCTACGAGCAGTACTTC
TRBJ2-5 | TRBD2 | TRBV28 | NA | CASSSTSGQETQYF | TGTGCCAGCAGCTCAACTAGCGGGCAAGAGACCCAGTACTTC
TRBJ1-3 | TRBD1 | TRBV10-1 | NA | CASSEGQGAVRSGNTIYF | TGCGCCAGCAGTGAGGGACAGGGGGCTGTAAGGTCTGGAAACACCATATATTTT
TRBJ2-3 | NA | TRBV7-3 | NA | CASSERATDTQYF | TGTGCCAGCAGCGAGCGGGCCACAGATACGCAGTATTTT
TRBJ2-3 | TRBD2 | TRBV9 | NA | CASSVGSLAGVPPSTDTQYF | TGTGCCAGCAGCGTAGGTAGTCTAGCGGGAGTCCCCCCTAGCACAGATACGCAGTATTTT
TRBJ2-1 | TRBD2 | TRBV18 | NA | CASSPGAPRAGDNEQFF | TGTGCCAGCTCACCGGGAGCACCGAGGGCGGGAGACAATGAGCAGTTCTTC
TRBJ1-2 | NA | TRBV6-1 | NA | CASSEAATDRVSGYTF | TGTGCCAGCAGTGAAGCGGCTACTGACCGGGTTAGTGGCTACACCTTC
TRBJ1-1 | NA | TRBV19 | NA | CASSIHGLSNTEAFF | TGTGCCAGTAGTATTCATGGGCTGTCGAACACTGAAGCTTTCTTT
TRBJ1-2 | TRBD1 | TRBV15 | NA | CATSSGQGDGYTF | TGTGCCACCAGCAGCGGACAGGGAGATGGCTACACCTTC
TRBJ2-1 | NA | TRBV28 | NA | CASSTPGGGAGEQFF | TGTGCCAGCAGTACGCCCGGTGGGGGGGCGGGGGAGCAGTTCTTC
TRBJ1-1 | NA | TRBV18 | NA | CASSLRGDTEAFF | TGTGCCAGCTCACTACGAGGAGATACTGAAGCTTTCTTT
TRBJ1-2 | NA | TRBV27 | NA | CASSPSQGGGGYTF | TGTGCCAGCAGTCCCTCACAGGGCGGCGGTGGCTACACCTTC
TRBJ2-2 | NA | TRBV9 | NA | CASSVDPGSNTGELFF | TGTGCCAGCAGCGTAGATCCGGGATCGAACACCGGGGAGCTGTTTTTT
TRBJ2-3 | TRBD2 | TRBV5-6 | NA | CASSLWAGGSTPDTQYF | TGTGCCAGCAGCTTGTGGGCGGGCGGGAGTACCCCAGATACGCAGTATTTT
TRBJ1-3 | TRBD1 | TRBV19 | NA | CASSKGDRGLSGNTIYF | TGTGCCAGTAGTAAGGGGGACAGGGGGCTCTCTGGAAACACCATATATTTT
TRBJ1-1 | TRBD1 | TRBV28 | NA | CASSFNGQGFAEAFF | TGTGCCAGCAGTTTTAATGGACAGGGTTTCGCTGAAGCTTTCTTT
TRBJ1-5 | TRBD1 | TRBV28 | few | CASSTQGGGNQPQHF | TGTGCCAGCAGTACCCAGGGGGGTGGCAATCAGCCCCAGCATTTT
TRBJ2-7 | NA | TRBV2 | NA | CASRGTPSQTSYEQYF | TGTGCCAGCAGAGGGACTCCCTCGCAAACCTCCTACGAGCAGTACTTC
TRBJ1-1 | NA | TRBV1 | NA | CTSSQNPSGQGAEAFF | TGCACCAGCAGCCAAAACCCATCAGGGCAGGGGGCTGAAGCTTTCTTT
TRBJ2-7 | TRBD1 | TRBV6-5 | NA | CASSPGGYLDEQYF | TGTGCCAGCAGTCCAGGGGGTTATCTCGACGAGCAGTACTTC
TRBJ2-4 | NA | TRBV2 | once | CASTGGGGAKNIQYF | TGTGCCAGCACCGGGGGCGGGGGAGCCAAAAACATTCAGTACTTC
TRBJ1-1 | NA | TRBV21-1 | NA | CASNLTPGTENTEAFF | TGTGCCAGCAACCTAACCCCCGGGACAGAGAACACTGAAGCTTTCTTT
TRBJ1-1 | TRBD1 | TRBV10-1 | NA | CASSDTGATEAFF | TGCGCCAGCAGTGATACAGGGGCCACTGAAGCTTTCTTT
TRBJ1-6 | TRBD1 | TRBV3-1/TRBV3-2 | NA | CASSQEGQGPNSPLHF | TGTGCCAGCAGCCAAGAGGGACAGGGGCCGAATTCACCCCTCCACTTT
TRBJ1-2 | TRBD1 | TRBV4-2 | NA | CASSQAQTGEYGYTF | TGTGCCAGCAGCCAAGCTCAGACAGGGGAGTATGGCTACACCTTC
TRBJ2-7 | TRBD2 | TRBV2 | NA | CASSEEGRAPIYEQYF | TGTGCCAGCAGTGAGGAAGGGAGGGCCCCCATCTACGAGCAGTACTTC
TRBJ1-2 | NA | TRBV19 | NA | CASSFDRYGYTF | TGTGCCAGTAGCTTCGACAGATATGGCTACACCTTC
TRBJ2-3 | NA | TRBV2 | NA | CASSEGLNTDTQYF | TGTGCCAGCAGTGAGGGCCTTAACACAGATACGCAGTATTTT